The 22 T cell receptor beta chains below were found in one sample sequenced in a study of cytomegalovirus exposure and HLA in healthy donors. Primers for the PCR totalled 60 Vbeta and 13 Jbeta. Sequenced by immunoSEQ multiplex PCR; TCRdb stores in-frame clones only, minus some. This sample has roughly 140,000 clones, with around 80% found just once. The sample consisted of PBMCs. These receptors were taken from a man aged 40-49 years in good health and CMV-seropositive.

The chain's CDR3 is CASSPRPSGHTDTQYF. In DNA, the CDR3 is TGTGCCAGCTCACCACGTCCTAGCGGTCACACAGATACGCAGTATTTT. The rearrangement joins TRBV18 to TRBJ2-3; 7 bases are shared with TRBD2. Germline loops: CDR1 KGHSH, CDR2 LQKENI. Germline trimming cut 1 base from V and 2 bases from J; bases unmatched to any gene: 6. CDR3 size: 16 residues.

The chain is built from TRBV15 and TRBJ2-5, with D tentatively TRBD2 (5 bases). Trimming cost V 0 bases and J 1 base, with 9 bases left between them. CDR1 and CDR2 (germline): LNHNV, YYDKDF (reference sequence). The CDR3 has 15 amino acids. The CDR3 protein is CATSRDYSAQETQYF. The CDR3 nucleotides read TGTGCCACCAGCAGAGATTATAGCGCCCAAGAGACCCAGTACTTC.

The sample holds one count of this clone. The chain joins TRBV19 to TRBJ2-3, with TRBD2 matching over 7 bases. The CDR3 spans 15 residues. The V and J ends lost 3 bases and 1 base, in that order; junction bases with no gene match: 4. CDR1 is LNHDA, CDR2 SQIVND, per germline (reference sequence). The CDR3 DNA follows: TGTGCCAGTAGTATTGCACGGGGGGGCACAGATACGCAGTATTTT. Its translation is CASSIARGGTDTQYF.

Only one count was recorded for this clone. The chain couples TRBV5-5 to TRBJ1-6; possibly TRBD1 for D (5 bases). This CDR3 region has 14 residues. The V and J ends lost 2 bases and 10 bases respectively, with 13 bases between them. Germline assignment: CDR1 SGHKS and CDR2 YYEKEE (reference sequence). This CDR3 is CASSFRRGQSPLHF. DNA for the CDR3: TGTGCCAGCAGCTTTCGAAGGGGCCAGTCACCCCTCCACTTT.

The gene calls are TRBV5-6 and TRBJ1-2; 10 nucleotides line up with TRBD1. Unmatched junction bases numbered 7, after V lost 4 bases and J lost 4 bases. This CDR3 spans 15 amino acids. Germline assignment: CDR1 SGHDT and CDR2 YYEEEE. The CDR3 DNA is TGTGCCAGCAGCGAGGACAGGGGGGCCGGCTATGGCTACACCTTC. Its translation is CASSEDRGAGYGYTF.

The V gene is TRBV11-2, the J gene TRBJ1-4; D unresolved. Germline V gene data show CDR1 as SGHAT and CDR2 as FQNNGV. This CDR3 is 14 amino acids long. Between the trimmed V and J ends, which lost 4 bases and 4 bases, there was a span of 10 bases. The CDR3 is CASSSDINNEKLFF. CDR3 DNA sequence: TGTGCCAGCAGCTCCGACATCAATAATGAAAAACTGTTTTTT.

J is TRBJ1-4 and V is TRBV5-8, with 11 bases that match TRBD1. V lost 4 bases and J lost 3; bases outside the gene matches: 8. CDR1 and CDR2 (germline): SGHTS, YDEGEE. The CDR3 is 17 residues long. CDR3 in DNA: TGTGCCAGCAGCCTCCCGGACAGGGGGCGATCTAATGAAAAACTGTTTTTT. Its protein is CASSLPDRGRSNEKLFF.

The CDR3 DNA sequence: TGTGCCAGCAGCTCATCGACCACCGGGGCTTTCTTT. Encoded protein: CASSSSTTGAFF. The genes are TRBV7-2 and TRBJ1-1, with unresolved D. The CDR3 is 12 residues long. From germline, CDR1 is SGHTA and CDR2 FQGNSA. Trimming pared 4 bases from V and 11 bases from J, leaving 14 bases between.

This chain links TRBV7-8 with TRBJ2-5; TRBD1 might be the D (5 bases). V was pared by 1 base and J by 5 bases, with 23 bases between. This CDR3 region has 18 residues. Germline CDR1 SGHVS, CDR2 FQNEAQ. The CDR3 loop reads CASSLERKGSPPRETQYF. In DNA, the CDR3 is TGTGCCAGCAGCTTAGAACGTAAGGGGTCTCCGCCCCGGGAGACCCAGTACTTC.

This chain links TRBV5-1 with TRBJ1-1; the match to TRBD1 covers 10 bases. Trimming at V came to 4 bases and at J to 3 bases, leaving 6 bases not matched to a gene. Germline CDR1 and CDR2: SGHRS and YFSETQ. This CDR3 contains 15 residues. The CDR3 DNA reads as TGCGCCAGCAGCATTGACAGGGGGCGGGACACTGAAGCTTTCTTT. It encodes CASSIDRGRDTEAFF.

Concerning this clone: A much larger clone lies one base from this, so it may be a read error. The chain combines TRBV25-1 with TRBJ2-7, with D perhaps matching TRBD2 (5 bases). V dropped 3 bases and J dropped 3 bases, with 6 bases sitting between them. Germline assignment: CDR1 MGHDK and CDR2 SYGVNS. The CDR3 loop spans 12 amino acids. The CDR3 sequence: CASSDGNYEQYF. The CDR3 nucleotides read TGTGCCAGCAGTGACGGGAACTACGAGCAGTACTTC.

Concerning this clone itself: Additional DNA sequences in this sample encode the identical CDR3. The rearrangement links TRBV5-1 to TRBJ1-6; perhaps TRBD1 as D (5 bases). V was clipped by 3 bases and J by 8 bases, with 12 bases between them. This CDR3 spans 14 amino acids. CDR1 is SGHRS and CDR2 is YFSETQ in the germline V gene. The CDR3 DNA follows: TGCGCCAGCAGCTCTACAGCGGGGGATTCACCCCTCCACTTT. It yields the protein CASSSTAGDSPLHF.

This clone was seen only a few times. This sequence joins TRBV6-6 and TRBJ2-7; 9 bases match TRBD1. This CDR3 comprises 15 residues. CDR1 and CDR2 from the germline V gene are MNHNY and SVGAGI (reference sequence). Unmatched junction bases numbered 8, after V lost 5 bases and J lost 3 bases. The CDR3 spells CASSLRDRDFYEQYF. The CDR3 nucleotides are TGTGCCAGCAGTCTGCGGGACAGGGATTTCTACGAGCAGTACTTC.

CDR3 protein: CASSQGARTDTQYF. The CDR3 DNA reads as TGTGCCAGCAGTCAGGGGGCGCGGACAGATACGCAGTATTTT. V is TRBV28 and J is TRBJ2-3; 8 positions agree with TRBD1. The V gene's germline CDR1 is MDHEN and CDR2 SYDVKM. This CDR3 is 14 amino acids long. The junction had 4 bases not matched to a gene; V was cut back by 5 bases and J by 3 bases.

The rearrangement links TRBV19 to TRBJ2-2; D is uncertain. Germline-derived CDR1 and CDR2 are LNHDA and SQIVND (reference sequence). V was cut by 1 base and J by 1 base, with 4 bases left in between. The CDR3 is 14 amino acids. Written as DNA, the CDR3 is TGTGCCAGTAGTATAGCCTGGAACACCGGGGAGCTGTTTTTT. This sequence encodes CASSIAWNTGELFF.

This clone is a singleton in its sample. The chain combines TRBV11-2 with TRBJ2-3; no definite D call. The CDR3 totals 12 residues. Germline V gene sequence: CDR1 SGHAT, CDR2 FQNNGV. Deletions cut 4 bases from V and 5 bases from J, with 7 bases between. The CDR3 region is CASSSSRDTQYF. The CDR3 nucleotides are TGTGCCAGCAGCTCCAGTCGAGATACGCAGTATTTT. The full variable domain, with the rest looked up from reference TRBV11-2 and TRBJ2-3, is EAGVAQSPRYKIIEKRQSVAFWCNPISGHATLYWYQQILGQGPKLLIQFQNNGVVDDSQLPKDRFSAERLKGVDSTLKIQPAKLEDSAVYLCASSSSRDTQYFGPGTRLTVL.

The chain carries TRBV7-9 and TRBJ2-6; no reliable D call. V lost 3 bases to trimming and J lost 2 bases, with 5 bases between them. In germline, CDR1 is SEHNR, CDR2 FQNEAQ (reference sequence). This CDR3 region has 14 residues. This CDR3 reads CASSLRTGANVLTF. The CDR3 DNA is TGTGCCAGCAGCTTGAGAACTGGGGCCAACGTCCTGACTTTC.

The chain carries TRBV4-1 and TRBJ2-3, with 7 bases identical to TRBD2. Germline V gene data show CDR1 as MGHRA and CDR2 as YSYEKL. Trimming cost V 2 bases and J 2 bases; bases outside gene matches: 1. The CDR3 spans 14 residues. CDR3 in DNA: TGCGCCAGCAGCCAACTAGCGGCCACAGATACGCAGTATTTT. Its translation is CASSQLAATDTQYF.

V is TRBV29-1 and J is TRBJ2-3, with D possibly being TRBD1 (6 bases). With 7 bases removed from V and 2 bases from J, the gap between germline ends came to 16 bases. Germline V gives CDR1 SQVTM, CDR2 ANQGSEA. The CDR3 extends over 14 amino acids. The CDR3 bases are TGCAGCGCTCGGACAAGGGGGTACACAGATACGCAGTATTTT. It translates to CSARTRGYTDTQYF.

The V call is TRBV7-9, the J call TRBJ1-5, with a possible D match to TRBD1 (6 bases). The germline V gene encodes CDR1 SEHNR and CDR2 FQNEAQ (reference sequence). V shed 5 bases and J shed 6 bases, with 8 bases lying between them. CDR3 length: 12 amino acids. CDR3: CASSKGGQPQHF. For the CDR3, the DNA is TGTGCCAGCAGCAAAGGGGGTCAGCCCCAGCATTTT.

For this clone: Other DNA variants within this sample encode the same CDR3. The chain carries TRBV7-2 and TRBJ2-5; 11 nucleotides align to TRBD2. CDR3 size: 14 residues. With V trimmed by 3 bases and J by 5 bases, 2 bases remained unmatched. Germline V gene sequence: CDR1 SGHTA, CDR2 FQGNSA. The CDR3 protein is CASSFSSGGETQYF. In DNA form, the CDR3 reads TGTGCCAGCAGCTTCTCTAGCGGGGGGGAGACCCAGTACTTC.

CDR3 DNA sequence: TGTGCCAGCAGCAGAGGAGGGACTGAAGCTTTCTTT. As protein: CASSRGGTEAFF. V gene TRBV13 combines with J gene TRBJ1-1; D is unclear. The CDR3 sequence is 12 residues long. V gave up 5 bases and J gave up 5 bases, with 9 bases separating them. From germline, CDR1 is PRHDT and CDR2 FYEKMQ (reference sequence).